The present TCR beta chain was sequenced within a study of control samples from healthy donors and cancer patients. The CDR3 is 13 amino acids. V lost 3 bases, J lost 1 base, and 6 bases lay in between. CDR1 MRHNA and CDR2 SNTAGT come from the germline V gene. TCRdb's table, derived via immunoSEQ multiplex PCR, lists solely in-frame clones and lacks some. The table includes 120,000 or so clones, about nine tenths detected once. Sequencing was done on a sample of blood. The chain joins TRBV6-4 to TRBJ1-2, with D hard to call. The receptor was isolated from a man aged 40-55 years in good health. CDR3 amino acids: CASSETLNYGYTF. Here the CDR3 DNA reads TGTGCCAGCAGTGAGACACTTAACTATGGCTACACCTTC.